This T cell receptor (beta chain) came from a study of human T cells and chemical hapten exposure. The library tagged individual cDNA molecules with unique molecular identifiers. One entry per CDR3 protein, called by TCRdb with MiXCR from the RACE reads. The sample contains about 360,000 distinct CDR3 sequences, about 4.4% of which appear only once. Broader study findings: Expanded TCRs made up significantly more big CDR3 similarity clusters than controls did.

Time point here: patch test 1, 2 weeks after DPC sensitization. Treatment defined: therapeutic diphenylcyclopropenone sensitization with weekly scalp DPC. Ahead of applying each patch test, blood was sampled. This clonotype was picked up many times. Its antigen is unidentified. V was cut by 10 bases and J by 4 bases, with 7 bases left in between. The CDR3 loop spans 11 amino acids. Here the sequenced sample was whole blood, taken in connection with sensitization to the hapten diphenylcyclopropenone (DPC). This chain uses TRBV12-3 or TRBV12-4 with TRBJ2-2, with no clear D. The TCR comes from a woman aged 50 to 60 with alopecia areata. Some clones in this sample may be carry-over from other donors' samples. This chain's CDR3 is CATGVTGELFF. Written as DNA, the CDR3 is TGTGCCACCGGAGTCACCGGGGAGCTGTTTTTT.